Shown below are 21 T cell receptor beta chains from a single sample sequenced in a study of blood T cell repertoires in COVID-19. Method: immunoSEQ multiplex PCR; TCRdb's copy keeps in-frame clones and lacks some. The data hold roughly 250,000 clones, with 75% to 95% observed a single time. Material: PBMCs or T cells enriched from blood (not recorded which). The receptors come from a woman aged 18-30 years who had recovered from COVID-19.

The V and J genes are TRBV5-1 and TRBJ2-7; D is unresolved. V lost 0 bases and J 3 bases, leaving 13 bases between the germline ends. The CDR3 consists of 15 residues. Germline values: CDR1 SGHRS, CDR2 YFSETQ. CDR3 bases: TGCGCCAGCAGCTTGGCTCAGCCAGGCCTCTACGAGCAGTACTTC. Its protein product is CASSLAQPGLYEQYF.

The gene calls are TRBV6-1 and TRBJ1-6; no definite D call. The V end was cut by 3 bases, the J end by 7 bases, with 4 bases between. Per the germline V gene, CDR1 is MNHNS and CDR2 is SASEGT. This CDR3 is 12 amino acids long. The CDR3 loop is CASSDLNSPLHF. The CDR3 nucleotides read TGTGCCAGCAGTGATCTCAATTCACCCCTCCACTTT.

The chain employs TRBV6-2 or TRBV6-3 and TRBJ2-1; tentatively, D is TRBD2 (6 bases). This CDR3 region has 15 residues. The ends were cut back, 5 bases at V and 6 bases at J, with 17 bases in the middle. Germline loops: CDR1 MNHEY, CDR2 SVGEGT. The CDR3 DNA follows: TGTGCCAGCAGTGGCGGGGTTAACGCCCTCAATGAGCAGTTCTTC. This codes for CASSGGVNALNEQFF.

V gene TRBV24-1 combines with J gene TRBJ2-7; 7 positions agree with TRBD1. With V trimmed by 3 bases and J by 3 bases, 7 bases remained unmatched. The CDR3 spans 15 residues. CDR1 is KGHDR and CDR2 is SFDVKD in the germline V gene. CDR3: CATSDPGQSRYEQYF. In nucleotides, the CDR3 is TGTGCCACCAGTGATCCGGGACAGTCACGCTACGAGCAGTACTTC.

V and J are TRBV5-6 and TRBJ1-2; 9 positions agree with TRBD1. Germline values: CDR1 SGHDT, CDR2 YYEEEE. The CDR3 sequence is 16 residues long. Unmatched junction bases numbered 11, after V lost 7 bases and J lost 1 base. This CDR3 is CASATGGGWGNYGYTF. The CDR3 nucleotides are TGTGCCAGCGCTACAGGGGGCGGATGGGGTAACTATGGCTACACCTTC.

This clone was recorded a few times. The CDR3 region is CASSYSASGVRETQYF. The CDR3 DNA follows: TGTGCCAGCAGCTATAGTGCTAGCGGGGTCCGAGAGACCCAGTACTTC. V usage is TRBV9 and J usage is TRBJ2-5, with 9 positions matching TRBD2. Germline lookup yields CDR1 SGDLS and CDR2 YYNGEE. The junction had 11 bases not matched to a gene; V was cut back by 4 bases and J by 4 bases. The CDR3 loop spans 16 amino acids.

This sequence joins TRBV5-1 and TRBJ2-7; 8 nucleotides match TRBD2. V shed 3 bases, J shed 6 bases, and the junction held 2 bases outside the gene matches. The CDR3 covers 12 residues. Germline loops: CDR1 SGHRS, CDR2 YFSETQ. CDR3 nucleotides: TGCGCCAGCAGCTCCGGGACTAGCGAGCAGTACTTC. Protein: CASSSGTSEQYF.

This chain links TRBV4-1 with TRBJ2-7; TRBD1 aligns across 9 bases. Germline CDR1 and CDR2: MGHRA and YSYEKL. This CDR3 is built from 17 residues. Unmatched junction bases numbered 8, after V lost 1 base and J lost 1 base. CDR3 nucleotide sequence: TGCGCCAGCAGCCAAGGCTCAACCGGGACAGGGTCCTACGAGCAGTACTTC. Its protein product is CASSQGSTGTGSYEQYF.

This chain uses TRBV19 with TRBJ1-1, with D perhaps TRBD1 (6 bases). The V and J ends lost 5 bases and 1 base respectively, with 14 bases between them. Per germline, CDR1 LNHDA and CDR2 SQIVND (reference sequence). CDR3 length: 15 amino acids. CDR3 nucleotide sequence: TGTGCCAGTAGTTTAGGACAGCTAGGGAACACTGAAGCTTTCTTT. It yields the protein CASSLGQLGNTEAFF.

The V gene is TRBV6-5, the J gene TRBJ1-4, with a possible D match to TRBD1 (5 bases). This CDR3 contains 13 residues. Germline values: CDR1 MNHEY, CDR2 SVGAGI. V was trimmed by 5 bases and J by 4 bases, leaving 8 bases between them. Here the CDR3 reads CASSRGYNEKLFF. The CDR3 region has the DNA TGTGCCAGCAGTAGGGGTTATAATGAAAAACTGTTTTTT.

The rearrangement links TRBV28 to TRBJ1-1, with a possible D match to TRBD1 (5 bases). CDR3 size: 17 residues. Per germline, CDR1 MDHEN and CDR2 SYDVKM. V was trimmed by 6 bases and J by 1 base, leaving 21 bases between them. DNA of the CDR3: TGTGCCAGCAGCTCCCTCCCCGGAGGGGCGGGGAACACTGAAGCTTTCTTT. Amino acids: CASSSLPGGAGNTEAFF.

This clone was detected only once. CDR3 protein: CASMSPGLVGEQYF. The CDR3 bases are TGCGCCAGCATGTCGCCGGGACTAGTCGGCGAGCAGTACTTC. The chain couples TRBV5-1 to TRBJ2-7; TRBD2 agrees at 8 bases. Germline assignment: CDR1 SGHRS and CDR2 YFSETQ. The CDR3 has 14 residues. Trimming at V came to 6 bases and at J to 6 bases, leaving 11 bases not matched to a gene.

The chain recombines TRBV3-1 (or the pseudogene TRBV3-2) with TRBJ1-1; D unclear. Germline values: CDR1 LGHDT, CDR2 YNNKEL (reference sequence). Between the trimmed V and J ends, which lost 0 bases and 0 bases, there was a span of 8 bases. This CDR3 comprises 15 residues. The CDR3 nucleotides are TGTGCCAGCAGCCAAGAACCTAGGTTGAACACTGAAGCTTTCTTT. It specifies CASSQEPRLNTEAFF.

The chain uses TRBV3-1 (or the pseudogene TRBV3-2) and TRBJ1-2, with D possibly TRBD1 on 6 matching bases. CDR1 is LGHDT and CDR2 is YNNKEL in the germline V gene (reference sequence). The CDR3 length is 16 residues. Between the trimmed V and J ends, which lost 0 bases and 4 bases, there was a span of 15 bases. The DNA of the CDR3 is TGTGCCAGCAGCCAAGATGCACAGGGAAGAGTCTATGGCTACACCTTC. This codes for CASSQDAQGRVYGYTF.

This rearrangement joins TRBV10-2 to TRBJ1-4, with 9 bases fitting TRBD1. The CDR3 runs to 16 residues. Losses at the gene ends were 4 bases for V and 0 bases for J; bases not matched to a gene: 3. Germline V CDR1 and CDR2: WSHSY, SAAADI. This chain's CDR3 is CASSGGTGTTNEKLFF. CDR3 DNA sequence: TGCGCCAGCAGTGGGGGGACAGGGACAACTAATGAAAAACTGTTTTTT.

The chain combines TRBV4-2 with TRBJ2-7, with 8 nucleotides matching TRBD1. Germline loops: CDR1 LGHNA, CDR2 YNFKEQ. J lost 4 bases, V lost 1 base, and 9 bases had no gene match. The CDR3 is 16 amino acids. CDR3 residues: CASSQGDRLTTYEQYF. In nucleotides, the CDR3 is TGTGCCAGCAGCCAAGGGGACAGGTTGACTACTTACGAGCAGTACTTC.

This clone was observed a single time. The chain couples TRBV5-1 to TRBJ1-1; the D gene is possibly TRBD1 (5 bases). V dropped 4 bases and J dropped 3 bases, with 13 bases sitting between them. Per germline, CDR1 SGHRS and CDR2 YFSETQ. The CDR3 contains 14 residues. The DNA of the CDR3 is TGCGCCAGCAGCCCAAGGGGTTTGGACACTGAAGCTTTCTTT. The encoded protein is CASSPRGLDTEAFF. The full variable domain, in which reference TRBV5-1 and TRBJ1-1 provide the parts outside the CDR3, is KAGVTQTPRYLIKTRGQQVTLSCSPISGHRSVSWYQQTPGQGLQFLFEYFSETQRNKGNFPGRFSGRQFSNSRSEMNVSTLELGDSALYLCASSPRGLDTEAFFGQGTRLTVV.

The rearrangement uses TRBV7-9 and TRBJ1-1; 8 bases agree with TRBD1. The V gene's germline CDR1 is SEHNR and CDR2 FQNEAQ (reference sequence). The V segment lost 2 bases and the J segment 7 bases; nucleotides outside the gene matches: 6. The CDR3 is 14 residues long. The CDR3 bases are TGTGCCAGCAGCTTATTTCAGGGGGCAGATGAAGCTTTCTTT. It specifies CASSLFQGADEAFF.

This clone was recorded at least ten times. The V call is TRBV6-2 or TRBV6-3, the J call TRBJ2-1, with 7 positions matching TRBD2. CDR1 is MNHEY and CDR2 is SVGEGT in the germline V gene. J was trimmed by 7 bases and V by 5 bases; bases with no gene match: 11. The CDR3 covers 15 residues. CDR3 sequence (DNA): TGTGCCAGCAGTAACAGACTAGCCGGTGGGAATGAGCAGTTCTTC. It specifies CASSNRLAGGNEQFF.

The rearrangement uses TRBV19 and TRBJ2-7; 12 bases agree with TRBD1. This CDR3 spans 17 amino acids. CDR1 is LNHDA, CDR2 SQIVND, per germline (reference sequence). The J segment lost 1 base and the V segment lost 0 bases, leaving 4 bases of the junction unmatched. CDR3 bases: TGTGCCAGTAGTATAGATCAGGGACAGGGGGCATCCTACGAGCAGTACTTC. Translation: CASSIDQGQGASYEQYF.

V is TRBV13 and J is TRBJ1-3, with 7 bases lining up with TRBD1. The V and J ends lost 4 bases and 5 bases, in that order; junction bases with no gene match: 2. Germline V lookup: CDR1 PRHDT, CDR2 FYEKMQ (reference sequence). This CDR3 region has 13 residues. The CDR3 region is CASSSGQRNTIYF. The CDR3 nucleotides read TGTGCCAGCAGCTCGGGACAGCGAAACACCATATATTTT.